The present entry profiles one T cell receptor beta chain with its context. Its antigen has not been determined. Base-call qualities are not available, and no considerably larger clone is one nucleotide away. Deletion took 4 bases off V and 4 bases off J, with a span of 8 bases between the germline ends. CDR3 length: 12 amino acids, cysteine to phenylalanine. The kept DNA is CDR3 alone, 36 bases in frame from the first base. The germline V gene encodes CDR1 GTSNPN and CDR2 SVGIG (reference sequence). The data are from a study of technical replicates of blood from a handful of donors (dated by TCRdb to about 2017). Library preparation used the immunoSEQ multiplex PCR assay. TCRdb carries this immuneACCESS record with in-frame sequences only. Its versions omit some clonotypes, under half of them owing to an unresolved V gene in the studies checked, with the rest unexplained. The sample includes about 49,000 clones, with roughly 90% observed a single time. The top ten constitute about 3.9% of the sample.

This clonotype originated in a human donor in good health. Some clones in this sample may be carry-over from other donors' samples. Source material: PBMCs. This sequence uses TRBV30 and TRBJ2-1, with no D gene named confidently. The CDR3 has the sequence CAWIRGYNEQFF. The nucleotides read TGTGCCTGGATACGCGGTTACAATGAGCAGTTCTTC.